This TCR beta chain was captured by sequencing in a study of blood T cell repertoires in COVID-19. Germline V lookup: CDR1 LGHDT, CDR2 YNNKEL (reference sequence). V dropped 4 bases and J dropped 5; count of bases not matched to a gene: 5. The CDR3 is 15 residues long. Some clones are missing from TCRdb's copy, which holds only in-frame ones; the method was immunoSEQ multiplex PCR. The sample includes some 460,000 clones, 70% to 90% seen only once; the top ten take nearly 2%. The chain links TRBV3-1 (or the pseudogene TRBV3-2) to TRBJ2-3; 11 nucleotides agree with TRBD2. Sequencing used PBMCs or T cells enriched from blood (not recorded which). The TCR sequence derives from a woman aged 18-30 years with acute COVID-19. The CDR3 reads CASSLIAGGRDTQYF. The CDR3 DNA follows: TGTGCCAGCAGCCTGATAGCGGGGGGGCGAGATACGCAGTATTTT.